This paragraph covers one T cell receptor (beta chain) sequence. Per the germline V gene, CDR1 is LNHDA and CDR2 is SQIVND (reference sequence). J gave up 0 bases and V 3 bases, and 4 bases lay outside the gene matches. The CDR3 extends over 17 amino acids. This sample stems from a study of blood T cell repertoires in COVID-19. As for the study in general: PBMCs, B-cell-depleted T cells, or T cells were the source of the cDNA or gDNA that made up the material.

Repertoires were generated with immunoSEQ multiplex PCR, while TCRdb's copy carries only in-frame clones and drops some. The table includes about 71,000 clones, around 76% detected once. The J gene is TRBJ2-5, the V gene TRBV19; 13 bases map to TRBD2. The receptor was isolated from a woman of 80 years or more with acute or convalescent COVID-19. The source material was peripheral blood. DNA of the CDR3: TGTGCCAGTAGTATCCCGGGACTAGCGGGGTACCAAGAGACCCAGTACTTC. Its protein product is CASSIPGLAGYQETQYF.